This T cell receptor beta chain originates from a study of response to subunit inactivated influenza vaccine. Each CDR3 protein gets one entry after TCRdb re-called the RT-PCR reads with MiXCR. The sample shows just under 550,000 distinct CDR3 sequences, approximately 20% of them seen only once. The sample also formed part of further work on T cells expressing NK-cell markers. That study reports: UMI-tagged 5'RACE template switching yielded the TCR beta cDNA. The TCR beta repertoires were obtained from sorted CD3+CD56+NKG2C+, CD3+CD56+NKG2C- and CD3+CD56-NKG2C+ T cells.

This TCR was sampled from a man aged 50-60 years who received an inactivated influenza vaccine. The source material was CD4+ T cells sorted from PBMCs, sampled less than 13 days after vaccination.

The CDR3 is CASMRYPQGATGNTIYF. CDR3 DNA: TGCGCCAGCATGAGATACCCACAGGGGGCTACTGGAAACACCATATATTTT. The chain has TRBV10-2 and TRBJ1-3; the match to TRBD1 covers 9 bases. Germline V CDR1 and CDR2: WSHSY, SAAADI. V was clipped by 7 bases and J by 2 bases; unmatched bases: 12. The CDR3 consists of 17 residues.